The 16 T cell receptor beta chains in this list originate from one sample, sequenced in a study of response to subunit inactivated influenza vaccine (dated by TCRdb to the late 2010s). Library method: RT-PCR. TCRdb names Illumina HiSeq 2500 as the instrument used. The public reads were reanalyzed by TCRdb: fastp trimming at Q25, MiXCR alignment, in-frame beta chains only. Rows matching on CDR3 protein sequence are summarized as one entry with the most common DNA and genes. The sample contains 500,000 or so distinct CDR3 sequences, over 9.5% of them found a single time. Clones ranked in the top ten supply approximately 12% of the sample. The sample's time point label is to be understood as: 45 to 55 days after influenza vaccine administration. Material: PBMCs from blood, obtained around seven weeks after vaccination. The receptors were gathered from a man aged 50-60 years who received an inactivated influenza vaccine. Donor details come from another sample of the same person, matched by shared clones.

This clonotype appeared many times. The chain carries TRBV6-1 and TRBJ2-1; 8 nucleotides match TRBD2. This CDR3 is built from 16 residues. J lost 4 bases, V lost 6 bases, and 11 bases had no gene match. Germline values: CDR1 MNHNS, CDR2 SASEGT. The CDR3 DNA is TGTGCCAGCAGGCCCTTAGCGGCGGGGGGTTACAATGAGCAGTTCTTC. Translated: CASRPLAAGGYNEQFF.

This chain joins TRBV5-6 and TRBJ2-7, with D perhaps matching TRBD1 (6 bases). The germline CDR1 and CDR2 sequences are SGHDT and YYEEEE. CDR3 length: 15 residues. V gave up 4 bases and J gave up 1 base, with 15 bases separating them. The CDR3 loop reads CASSLKYRDSYEQYF. DNA of the CDR3: TGTGCCAGCAGCCTAAAATACAGGGATTCCTACGAGCAGTACTTC.

The CDR3 nucleotides are TGTGCCAGCAGCAGACTAGCGGCCGTCTCCTACGAGCAGTACTTC. As protein: CASSRLAAVSYEQYF. The J gene is TRBJ2-7, the V gene TRBV7-2; 9 nucleotides agree with TRBD2. The CDR3 totals 15 residues. V gave up 5 bases and J gave up 0 bases; unmatched junction bases: 5. Germline V gene lookup returns CDR1 SGHTA and CDR2 FQGNSA.

This clonotype occurred a few times. The V gene is TRBV27, the J gene TRBJ2-7; no definite D call. Trimming cost V 8 bases and J 7 bases, with 15 bases left between them. Germline-derived CDR1 and CDR2 are MNHEY and SMNVEV (reference sequence). The CDR3 is 12 residues long. CDR3 in DNA: TGTGCCAGCGGAATTGCAGGTGGGGAGCAGTACTTC. Translation gives CASGIAGGEQYF.

This clonotype has a count of ten or more. V usage is TRBV29-1 and J usage is TRBJ2-1, with TRBD2 identical over 8 bases. V lost 3 bases to trimming and J lost 0 bases; unmatched junction nucleotides: 1. This CDR3 comprises 14 residues. Germline values: CDR1 SQVTM, CDR2 ANQGSEA. The CDR3 reads CSVEGTSSYNEQFF. CDR3 nucleotides: TGCAGCGTTGAGGGGACTAGCTCCTACAATGAGCAGTTCTTC.

This clonotype was counted ten times or more. The chain has TRBV12-3 or TRBV12-4 and TRBJ1-2, with D unclear. Deletions cut 0 bases from V and 6 bases from J, with 17 bases between. The CDR3 sequence is 16 residues long. The CDR3 loop is CASSLARAAISNGYTF. CDR3 sequence (DNA): TGTGCCAGCAGTTTAGCGAGGGCAGCCATCTCGAATGGCTACACCTTC.

This clonotype was detected ten times or more. This rearrangement joins TRBV5-1 to TRBJ2-1; D is unresolved. CDR3 length: 13 amino acids. Germline-derived CDR1 and CDR2 are SGHRS and YFSETQ. The ends were cut back, 0 bases at V and 9 bases at J, with 10 bases in the middle. The CDR3 is CASSLDLVGEQFF. In DNA, the CDR3 is TGCGCCAGCAGCTTGGATTTGGTGGGTGAGCAGTTCTTC.

This clonotype was detected only a few times. This chain uses TRBV7-3 with TRBJ2-7; the match to TRBD2 covers 7 bases. V gave up 4 bases and J gave up 0 bases; unmatched junction bases: 3. Germline values: CDR1 SGHTA, CDR2 FQGTGA. CDR3 length equals 14 residues. This CDR3 reads CASSSSGGSYEQYF. DNA for the CDR3: TGTGCCAGCAGCTCTAGCGGAGGCTCCTACGAGCAGTACTTC.

This clonotype was counted only a few times. This chain links TRBV3-1 with TRBJ2-7; D ambiguous. V was clipped by 0 bases and J by 0 bases, with 6 bases between them. Per the germline V gene, CDR1 is LGHDT and CDR2 is YNNKEL (reference sequence). CDR3 length: 14 amino acids. CDR3 amino acids: CASSQDMASYEQYF. Here the CDR3 DNA reads TGTGCCAGCAGCCAAGATATGGCCTCCTACGAGCAGTACTTC.

This chain uses TRBV6-2 or TRBV6-3 with TRBJ2-3; 12 positions match TRBD1. V shed 7 bases and J 4 bases; nucleotides not matched to a gene: 18. The CDR3 sequence is 19 residues long. The V gene's germline CDR1 is MNHEY and CDR2 SVGEGT. This CDR3 reads CASIRLNKPGQGAPDTQYF. DNA for the CDR3: TGTGCCAGCATCCGACTCAATAAACCGGGACAGGGGGCCCCAGATACGCAGTATTTT.

A remark on this clonotype: This could be a read error, since a much larger clone is one nucleotide away. The rearrangement links TRBV7-9 to TRBJ2-2; D perhaps matches TRBD2 (6 bases). From germline, CDR1 is SEHNR and CDR2 FQNEAQ (reference sequence). The CDR3 totals 15 residues. Here the CDR3 reads CATSWRASGSGELFF. The CDR3 DNA reads as TGTGCCACCAGCTGGAGGGCTAGTGGTTCCGGGGAGCTGTTTTTT.

The chain links TRBV20-1 to TRBJ1-1; no definite D call. Germline values: CDR1 DFQATT, CDR2 SNEGSKA (reference sequence). CDR3 size: 14 residues. V dropped 0 bases and J dropped 4 bases, with 12 bases sitting between them. The CDR3 loop reads CSARDDKRGTEAFF. The CDR3 DNA follows: TGCAGTGCTAGAGATGACAAACGGGGCACTGAAGCTTTCTTT.

This clonotype was seen more than once but under ten times. The genes are TRBV4-1 and TRBJ2-7; D perhaps matches TRBD2 (5 bases). From germline, CDR1 is MGHRA and CDR2 YSYEKL. The CDR3 length is 14 residues. V lost 4 bases and J lost 0, with 10 bases in between. The CDR3 coding sequence is TGCGCCAGCAGCCCCCACGGAGGCTCCTACGAGCAGTACTTC. It is translated as CASSPHGGSYEQYF.

This clonotype showed up just a few times. This rearrangement joins TRBV11-2 to TRBJ2-4; TRBD1 aligns across 7 bases. Losses at the gene ends were 0 bases for V and 2 bases for J; bases not matched to a gene: 7. Germline lookup yields CDR1 SGHAT and CDR2 FQNNGV. This CDR3 spans 17 amino acids. The CDR3 DNA reads as TGTGCCAGCAGCTTAGAATTCACAGGGGCGACCAAAAACATTCAGTACTTC. Translating gives CASSLEFTGATKNIQYF. The full variable domain, rest sourced from reference TRBV11-2 and TRBJ2-4, is EAGVAQSPRYKIIEKRQSVAFWCNPISGHATLYWYQQILGQGPKLLIQFQNNGVVDDSQLPKDRFSAERLKGVDSTLKIQPAKLEDSAVYLCASSLEFTGATKNIQYFGAGTRLSVL.

This clonotype was detected a few times. The rearrangement joins TRBV27 to TRBJ2-3; 7 bases are shared with TRBD1. Looked up from germline, CDR1 is MNHEY and CDR2 is SMNVEV (reference sequence). This CDR3 contains 14 residues. V shed 8 bases, J shed 7 bases, and the junction held 12 bases outside the gene matches. DNA for the CDR3: TGTGCCAGCGGGATCCCGACAGGGTTGAATACGCAGTATTTT. Translating gives CASGIPTGLNTQYF.

This clonotype has just a few counts. The rearrangement uses TRBV7-2 and TRBJ2-6; unclear D gene. This CDR3 has 12 amino acids. The germline V and J ends were trimmed by 2 bases and 11 bases, with 7 bases remaining between them. The germline V gene encodes CDR1 SGHTA and CDR2 FQGNSA. The CDR3 DNA reads TGTGCCAGCAGCTTATCTGCCCACGTCCTGACTTTC. Amino acids: CASSLSAHVLTF.